A selection of T cell receptor beta chains follows, all from one sample in a study of T cell responses to AZD1222 COVID-19 vaccine. The protocol was immunoSEQ multiplex PCR, while the TCRdb copy is restricted to in-frame clones and leaves out a portion. The sample lists some 150,000 clones, 85% to 90% seen once, with more than 4% in the top ten. The material sequenced was peripheral blood, taken 28 days after the second AZD1222 dose. The source is an adult who received the AZD1222 COVID-19 vaccine. CDR3s leave out the opening cysteine and the closing phenylalanine or tryptophan. The order of the fields is clone size, V gene, CDR3 protein. Part of the rows lack a size; the others show once, few, many or a class for expanded clones.

abundance: -
v_gene: TRBV6-5
CDR3aa: ASSYLRGPRGYT

abundance: once
v_gene: TRBV6-2/TRBV6-3
CDR3aa: ASSHTGELF

abundance: -
v_gene: TRBV10-2
CDR3aa: ASSLTGNTEAF

abundance: -
v_gene: TRBV4-2
CDR3aa: ASSPYSGGGSSYEQY

abundance: -
v_gene: TRBV11-2
CDR3aa: ASSPDRTINEAF

abundance: -
v_gene: TRBV7-2
CDR3aa: ASSLSVDREKH

abundance: few
v_gene: TRBV6-2/TRBV6-3
CDR3aa: ASSYSYNEQF

abundance: -
v_gene: TRBV15
CDR3aa: ATSRDRGGEQF

abundance: -
v_gene: TRBV3-1/TRBV3-2
CDR3aa: ASSPKLIEGGTQY

abundance: -
v_gene: TRBV13
CDR3aa: ASSRQGLETQY

abundance: once
v_gene: TRBV30
CDR3aa: AWSRPGSGAPREQY

abundance: -
v_gene: TRBV7-2
CDR3aa: ASSLRGSYNEQF

abundance: -
v_gene: TRBV28
CDR3aa: ASRAGGEVYEQY

abundance: -
v_gene: TRBV14
CDR3aa: ASSLGRGEKLF

abundance: -
v_gene: TRBV7-9
CDR3aa: ASSLTVVREGLF

abundance: -
v_gene: TRBV30
CDR3aa: AWSSGSEETQY

abundance: few
v_gene: TRBV7-2
CDR3aa: ASSLALVNEQF

abundance: -
v_gene: TRBV7-6
CDR3aa: ASSEIHAGGANTGELF

abundance: -
v_gene: TRBV9
CDR3aa: ASSESGSYNEQF

abundance: -
v_gene: TRBV5-6
CDR3aa: ASSPIGSYNEQF

abundance: few
v_gene: TRBV6-4
CDR3aa: ASSETSGGAKTGELF

abundance: -
v_gene: TRBV5-6
CDR3aa: ASSLGLAGGYTDTQY

abundance: -
v_gene: TRBV12-3/TRBV12-4
CDR3aa: ASSPGGSYEQY

abundance: -
v_gene: TRBV5-6
CDR3aa: ASSPTGVTEAF

abundance: -
v_gene: TRBV11-2
CDR3aa: ASSLGRDTSSYNEQF

abundance: -
v_gene: TRBV7-2
CDR3aa: ASSLVGQGATRRQETQY

abundance: -
v_gene: TRBV27
CDR3aa: ASSLSGTANTEAF

abundance: once
v_gene: TRBV2
CDR3aa: ASSDTRGPDTQY

abundance: -
v_gene: TRBV29-1
CDR3aa: SVVAGIMNTEAF

abundance: -
v_gene: TRBV11-2
CDR3aa: ASSFLDSQNIQY

abundance: -
v_gene: TRBV10-1
CDR3aa: ASSETGVETQY

abundance: -
v_gene: TRBV28
CDR3aa: ASLPGGLTYEQY

abundance: -
v_gene: TRBV14
CDR3aa: ASSQLGNEKLF

abundance: -
v_gene: TRBV2
CDR3aa: ASSLDMAAEAF

abundance: -
v_gene: TRBV30
CDR3aa: AQTGYNEQF

abundance: -
v_gene: TRBV19
CDR3aa: ASKYDSRNTEAF

abundance: -
v_gene: TRBV7-2
CDR3aa: ASSLYIAGGIYEQY

abundance: few
v_gene: TRBV5-1
CDR3aa: ASSLDAGGYNEQF

abundance: few
v_gene: TRBV10-3
CDR3aa: AISEPLQPQH

abundance: -
v_gene: TRBV6-4
CDR3aa: ASSEKGGNRRVEETQY

abundance: few
v_gene: TRBV7-2
CDR3aa: ASSLRGNQPQH

abundance: -
v_gene: TRBV4-1
CDR3aa: ASSQTPTGGREKLF

abundance: -
v_gene: TRBV6-6
CDR3aa: ASSTLTDTQY

abundance: -
v_gene: TRBV29-1
CDR3aa: SGRMTTEAF

abundance: -
v_gene: TRBV2
CDR3aa: ASSDGGGGTQY